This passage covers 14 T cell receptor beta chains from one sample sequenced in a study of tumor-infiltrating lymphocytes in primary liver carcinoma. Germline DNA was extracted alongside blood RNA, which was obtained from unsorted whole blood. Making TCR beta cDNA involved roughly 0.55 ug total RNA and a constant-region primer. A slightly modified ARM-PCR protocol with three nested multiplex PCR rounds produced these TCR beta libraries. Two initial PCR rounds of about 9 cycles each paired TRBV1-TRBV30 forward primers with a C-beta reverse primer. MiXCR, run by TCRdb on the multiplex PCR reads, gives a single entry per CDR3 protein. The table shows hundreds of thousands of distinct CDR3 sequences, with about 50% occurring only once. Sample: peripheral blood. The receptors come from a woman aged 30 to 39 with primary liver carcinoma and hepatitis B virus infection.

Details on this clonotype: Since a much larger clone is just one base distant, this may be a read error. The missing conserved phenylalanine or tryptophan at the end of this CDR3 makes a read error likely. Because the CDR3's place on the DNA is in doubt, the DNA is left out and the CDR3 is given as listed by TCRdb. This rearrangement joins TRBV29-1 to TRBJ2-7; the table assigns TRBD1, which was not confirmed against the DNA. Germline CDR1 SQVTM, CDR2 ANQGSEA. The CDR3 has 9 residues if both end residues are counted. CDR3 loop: CSRGPGSVN.

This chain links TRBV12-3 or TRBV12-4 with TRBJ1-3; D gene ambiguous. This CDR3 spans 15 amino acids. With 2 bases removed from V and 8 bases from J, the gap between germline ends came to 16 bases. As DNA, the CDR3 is TGTGCCAGCAGTTTAAGTCGGCCGGGGTTGGACACCATATATTTT. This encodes CASSLSRPGLDTIYF.

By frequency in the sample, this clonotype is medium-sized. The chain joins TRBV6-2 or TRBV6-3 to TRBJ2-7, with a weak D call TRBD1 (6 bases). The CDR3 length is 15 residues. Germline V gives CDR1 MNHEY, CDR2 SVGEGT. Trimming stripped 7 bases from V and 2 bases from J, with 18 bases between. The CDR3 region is CASITPRQATYEQYF. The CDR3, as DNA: TGTGCCAGCATTACCCCCCGACAGGCTACCTACGAGCAGTACTTC.

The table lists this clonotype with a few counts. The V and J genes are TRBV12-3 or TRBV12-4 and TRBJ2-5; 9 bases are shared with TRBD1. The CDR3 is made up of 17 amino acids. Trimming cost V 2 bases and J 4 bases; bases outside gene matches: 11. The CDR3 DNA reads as TGTGCCAGCAGTTTAACCCCAGGGGACAGGGTGGGAGAGACCCAGTACTTC. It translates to CASSLTPGDRVGETQYF.

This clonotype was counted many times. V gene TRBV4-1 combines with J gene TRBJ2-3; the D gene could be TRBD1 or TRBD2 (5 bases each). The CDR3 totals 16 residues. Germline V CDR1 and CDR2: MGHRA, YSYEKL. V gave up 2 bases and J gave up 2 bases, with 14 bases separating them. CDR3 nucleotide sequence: TGCGCCAGCAGCCAAATGGGACCCTCTTACACAGATACGCAGTATTTT. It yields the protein CASSQMGPSYTDTQYF.

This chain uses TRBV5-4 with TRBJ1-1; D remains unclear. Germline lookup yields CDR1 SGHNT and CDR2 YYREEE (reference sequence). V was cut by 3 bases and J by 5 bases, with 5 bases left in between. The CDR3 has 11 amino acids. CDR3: CASSSQTEAFF. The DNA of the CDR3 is TGTGCCAGCAGCTCACAGACTGAAGCTTTCTTT. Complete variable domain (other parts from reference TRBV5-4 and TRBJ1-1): ETGVTQSPTHLIKTRGQQVTLRCSSQSGHNTVSWYQQALGQGPQFIFQYYREEENGRGNFPPRFSGLQFPNYSSELNVNALELDDSALYLCASSSQTEAFFGQGTRLTVV.

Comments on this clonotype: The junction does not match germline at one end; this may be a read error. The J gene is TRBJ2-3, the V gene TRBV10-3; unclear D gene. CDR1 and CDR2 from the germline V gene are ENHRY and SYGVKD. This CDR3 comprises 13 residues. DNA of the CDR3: TGTGCCATCAGTGACAGAGAAACAGATATGCAGTATTTT. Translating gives CAISDRETDMQYF.

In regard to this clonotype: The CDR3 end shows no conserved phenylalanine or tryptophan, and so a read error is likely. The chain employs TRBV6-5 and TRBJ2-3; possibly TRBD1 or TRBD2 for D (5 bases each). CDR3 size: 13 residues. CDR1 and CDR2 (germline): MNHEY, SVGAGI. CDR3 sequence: CASRDPSTDMQYL. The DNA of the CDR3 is TGTGCCAGCCGGGACCCAAGCACAGATATGCAGTATCTT.

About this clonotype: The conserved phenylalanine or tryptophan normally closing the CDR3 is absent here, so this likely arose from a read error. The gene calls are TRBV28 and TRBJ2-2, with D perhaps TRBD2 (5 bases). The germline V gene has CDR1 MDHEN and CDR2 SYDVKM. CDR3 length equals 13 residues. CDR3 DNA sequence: TGTGCCAGCAATTTAAGCGGCACCGGGGAGCTGTTTATT. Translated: CASNLSGTGELFI.

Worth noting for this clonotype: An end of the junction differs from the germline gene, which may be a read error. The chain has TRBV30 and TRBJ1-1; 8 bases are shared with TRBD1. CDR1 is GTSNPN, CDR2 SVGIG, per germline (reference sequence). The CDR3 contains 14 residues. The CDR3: CTWSKGQVKTEAFF. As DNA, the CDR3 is TGTACCTGGAGCAAGGGACAGGTGAAAACTGAAGCTTTCTTT. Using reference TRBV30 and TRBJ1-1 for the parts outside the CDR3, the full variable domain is SQTIHQWPATLVQPVGSPLSLECTVEGTSNPNLYWYRQAAGRGLQLLFYSVGIGQISSEVPQNLSASRPQDRQFILSSKKLLLSDSGFYLCTWSKGQVKTEAFFGQGTRLTVV.

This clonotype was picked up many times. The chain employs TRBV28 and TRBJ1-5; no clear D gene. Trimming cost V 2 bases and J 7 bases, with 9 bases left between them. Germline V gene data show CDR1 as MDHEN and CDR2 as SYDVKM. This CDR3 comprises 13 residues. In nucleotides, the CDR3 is TGTGCCAGCAGTTTAAGTTCTGTACAGCCCCAGCATTTT. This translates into CASSLSSVQPQHF.

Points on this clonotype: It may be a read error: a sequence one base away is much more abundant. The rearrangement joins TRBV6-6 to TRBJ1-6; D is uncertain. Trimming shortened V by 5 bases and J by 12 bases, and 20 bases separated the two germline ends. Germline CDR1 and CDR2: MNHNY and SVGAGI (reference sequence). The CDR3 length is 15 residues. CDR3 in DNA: TGTGCCAGCAGTCCTCGGGGTACTCGGGGTTTACCCCTCCACTTT. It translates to CASSPRGTRGLPLHF.

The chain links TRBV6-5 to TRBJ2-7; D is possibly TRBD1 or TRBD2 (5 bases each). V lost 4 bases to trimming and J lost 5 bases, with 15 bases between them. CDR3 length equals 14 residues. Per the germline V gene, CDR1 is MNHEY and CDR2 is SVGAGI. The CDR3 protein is CASSSRRGAHEQYF. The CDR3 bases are TGTGCCAGCAGTTCCAGGAGAGGGGCCCACGAGCAGTACTTC.

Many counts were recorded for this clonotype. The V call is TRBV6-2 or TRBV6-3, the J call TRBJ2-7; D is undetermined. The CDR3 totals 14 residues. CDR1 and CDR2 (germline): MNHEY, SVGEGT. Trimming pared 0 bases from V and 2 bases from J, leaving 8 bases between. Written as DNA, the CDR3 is TGTGCCAGCAGTTACTCCGTACACCCCTACGAGCAGTACTTC. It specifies CASSYSVHPYEQYF.